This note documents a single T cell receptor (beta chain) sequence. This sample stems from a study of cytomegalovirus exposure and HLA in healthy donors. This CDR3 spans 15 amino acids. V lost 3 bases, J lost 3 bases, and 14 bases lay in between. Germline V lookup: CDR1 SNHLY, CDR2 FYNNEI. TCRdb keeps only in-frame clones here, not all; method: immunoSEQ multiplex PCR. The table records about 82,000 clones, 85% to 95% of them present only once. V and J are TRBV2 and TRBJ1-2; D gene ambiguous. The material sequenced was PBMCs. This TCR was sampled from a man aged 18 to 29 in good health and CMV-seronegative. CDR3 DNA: TGTGCCAGCAGTGATGAACAGAAGCCTGACTATGGCTACACCTTC. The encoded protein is CASSDEQKPDYGYTF.